A single sample gave rise to the 32 T cell receptor beta chains below, sequenced in a study of beta chain features in type 1 diabetes. Broader study findings: Among all four CD4+ subsets, Type 1 diabetes patients had TCRB CDR3s that were moderately but significantly shorter.

No antigen has been assigned to these receptors. Reverse transcribing all isolated RNA meant expressed TCRB transcripts were sequenced. Profiled with immunoSEQ multiplex PCR; TCRdb holds only in-frame clones, not every one. The sample shows 550,000 to 850,000 clones, about an eighth of them seen only once. What was sequenced was naive CD4+ T cells from blood. The receptors stem from a man aged 18 to 29 with type 1 diabetes.

The chain combines TRBV28 with TRBJ2-4, with D unclear. Trimming pared 3 bases from V and 3 bases from J, leaving 6 bases between. The CDR3 is 13 amino acids. Germline lookup yields CDR1 MDHEN and CDR2 SYDVKM. CDR3 loop: CASSFPGKNIQYF. The CDR3 DNA reads as TGTGCCAGCAGTTTCCCGGGCAAAAACATTCAGTACTTC.

V is TRBV5-1 and J is TRBJ1-1, with D unclear. Trimming left V 3 bases short and J 9 bases short, with 15 bases between. Germline assignment: CDR1 SGHRS and CDR2 YFSETQ. The CDR3 contains 13 residues. The CDR3 DNA follows: TGCGCCAGCAGCTACCTAACCCGGGATCAAGCTTTCTTT. Translation gives CASSYLTRDQAFF.

The table lists this clone with a few counts. Other DNA sequences in this sample translate to the same CDR3. The chain is built from TRBV20-1 and TRBJ2-7; no firm D call. This CDR3 is 8 amino acids long. V was clipped by 3 bases and J by 6 bases, with 0 bases between them. The germline CDR1 and CDR2 sequences are DFQATT and SNEGSKA (reference sequence). CDR3 in DNA: TGCAGTGCTAGCGAGCAGTACTTC. As protein: CSASEQYF.

In the case of this clone: Different DNA sequences within this sample yield the same CDR3. The J gene is TRBJ1-1, the V gene TRBV9; possible D gene TRBD1, 6 bases. This CDR3 has 13 residues. Trimming took 3 bases from V and 5 from J, leaving 11 bases between them. CDR1 is SGDLS and CDR2 is YYNGEE in the germline V gene. In DNA, the CDR3 is TGTGCCAGCAGCGCCACAGGGAATACTGAAGCTTTCTTT. This sequence encodes CASSATGNTEAFF. Variable domain in full (rest from reference TRBV9 and TRBJ1-1): DSGVTQTPKHLITATGQRVTLRCSPRSGDLSVYWYQQSLDQGLQFLIQYYNGEERAKGNILERFSAQQFPDLHSELNLSSLELGDSALYFCASSATGNTEAFFGQGTRLTVV.

This clone has more than one count but fewer than ten. Within the sample, other DNA sequences also encode this same CDR3. The V and J genes are TRBV9 and TRBJ2-5, with 9 bases identical to TRBD2. Germline lookup yields CDR1 SGDLS and CDR2 YYNGEE. V shed 2 bases and J 2 bases; nucleotides not matched to a gene: 4. This CDR3 has 15 amino acids. The CDR3 DNA is TGTGCCAGCAGCGTGGGACTAGCCGTTCAAGAGACCCAGTACTTC. Translation gives CASSVGLAVQETQYF.

The chain is built from TRBV18 and TRBJ2-7; the D is unclear. This CDR3 has 14 residues. The germline V and J ends were trimmed by 2 bases and 4 bases, with 12 bases remaining between them. CDR1 KGHSH and CDR2 LQKENI come from the germline V gene. The CDR3 region has the DNA TGTGCCAGCTCACCAGCAGGTTTCCTATACGAGCAGTACTTC. Encoded protein: CASSPAGFLYEQYF.

This clone was detected a few times. This chain joins TRBV19 and TRBJ1-5; D is unresolved. The V and J ends lost 10 bases and 0 bases respectively, with 10 bases between them. The germline V gene encodes CDR1 LNHDA and CDR2 SQIVND (reference sequence). CDR3 length: 13 amino acids. CDR3 amino acids: CATQRVSNQPQHF. CDR3 in DNA: TGTGCCACCCAGCGGGTTAGCAATCAGCCCCAGCATTTT. The full variable domain, rest sourced from reference TRBV19 and TRBJ1-5, is DGGITQSPKYLFRKEGQNVTLSCEQNLNHDAMYWYRQDPGQGLRLIYYSQIVNDFQKGDIAEGYSVSREKKESFPLTVTSAQKNPTAFYLCATQRVSNQPQHFGDGTRLSIL.

Concerning this clone itself: This CDR3 is also generated by other DNA sequences in the sample. The chain's CDR3 is CASSPGQTNTEAFF. The CDR3 coding sequence is TGTGCCAGCAGCCCAGGACAGACGAACACTGAAGCTTTCTTT. The chain employs TRBV7-9 and TRBJ1-1; D is possibly TRBD1 (6 bases). V was clipped by 5 bases and J by 1 base, with 11 bases between them. Germline V gene sequence: CDR1 SEHNR, CDR2 FQNEAQ (reference sequence). The CDR3 loop spans 14 amino acids.

This clone was seen more than once but under ten times. The chain employs TRBV29-1 and TRBJ1-4; no definite D call. This CDR3 spans 11 amino acids. V lost 1 base, J lost 10 bases, and 7 bases lay in between. Germline V lookup: CDR1 SQVTM, CDR2 ANQGSEA. In DNA, the CDR3 is TGCAGCGTTGAAGCGGGTAGAAAACTGTTTTTT. Protein: CSVEAGRKLFF.

This clone showed up just a few times. This rearrangement joins TRBV7-9 to TRBJ2-1; 10 nucleotides match TRBD2. The CDR3 sequence is 15 residues long. CDR1 is SEHNR and CDR2 is FQNEAQ in the germline V gene (reference sequence). J lost 10 bases, V lost 2 bases, and 8 bases had no gene match. The CDR3 region is CASSLSPAGGREQFF. In DNA, the CDR3 is TGTGCCAGCAGCTTATCACCAGCGGGAGGGCGGGAGCAGTTCTTC.

There are a few counts of this clone. This chain connects TRBV30 to TRBJ1-2; D is perhaps TRBD1 (6 bases). V lost 5 bases, J lost 8 bases, and 15 bases lay in between. The CDR3 runs 12 residues. Germline V CDR1 and CDR2: GTSNPN, SVGIG (reference sequence). The CDR3 region is CAWGGGRFGYTF. CDR3 nucleotides: TGTGCCTGGGGCGGGGGCAGATTCGGCTACACCTTC.

The gene calls are TRBV19 and TRBJ2-2; unclear D gene. CDR1 and CDR2 (germline): LNHDA, SQIVND (reference sequence). This CDR3 has 14 residues. V lost 1 base, J lost 4 bases, and 7 bases lay in between. The CDR3 sequence is CASSIGYGTGELFF. In nucleotides, the CDR3 is TGTGCCAGTAGTATAGGGTACGGCACCGGGGAGCTGTTTTTT.

In its sample, this clone was seen a few times. J is TRBJ1-2 and V is TRBV5-1, with D hard to call. The CDR3 is 14 amino acids. Germline V lookup: CDR1 SGHRS, CDR2 YFSETQ. Trimming pared 0 bases from V and 6 bases from J, leaving 12 bases between. CDR3 in amino acids: CASSLEAHSDGYTF. CDR3 in DNA: TGCGCCAGCAGCTTGGAAGCGCACTCTGATGGCTACACCTTC.

The chain is built from TRBV30 and TRBJ1-2, with 9 bases lining up with TRBD1. The CDR3 runs 14 residues. V trimming: 0 bases; J trimming: 4 bases; junction bases outside the gene matches: 3. The germline V gene encodes CDR1 GTSNPN and CDR2 SVGIG (reference sequence). The CDR3 protein is CAWSVGGQGYGYTF. CDR3 coding DNA: TGTGCCTGGAGTGTAGGGGGACAGGGCTATGGCTACACCTTC.

V and J are TRBV29-1 and TRBJ2-1, with 8 positions matching TRBD1. Germline trimming cut 3 bases from V and 2 bases from J; bases unmatched to any gene: 3. The CDR3 length is 14 residues. Germline CDR1 and CDR2: SQVTM and ANQGSEA. The CDR3 spells CSVERQGTYNEQFF. The CDR3 coding sequence is TGCAGCGTTGAGCGACAGGGGACCTACAATGAGCAGTTCTTC.

The V gene is TRBV19, the J gene TRBJ1-2; D not certain. Trimming cost V 11 bases and J 1 base, with 5 bases left between them. Germline CDR1 LNHDA, CDR2 SQIVND (reference sequence). This CDR3 has 10 amino acids. The CDR3 DNA is TGTGCCTCATTTAACTATGGCTACACCTTC. This translates into CASFNYGYTF.

The chain joins TRBV19 to TRBJ2-5; TRBD2 matches 8 bases. V gave up 4 bases and J gave up 1 base; unmatched junction bases: 14. This CDR3 has 18 residues. Germline V gives CDR1 LNHDA, CDR2 SQIVND (reference sequence). CDR3 sequence (DNA): TGTGCCAGTAGTAGGGCTAGGAGCGGGGGACCAACCCAAGAGACCCAGTACTTC. Amino acids: CASSRARSGGPTQETQYF.

The chain combines TRBV7-2 with TRBJ1-5; D possibly corresponds to TRBD1 (5 bases). This CDR3 comprises 17 residues. Between the trimmed V and J ends, which lost 1 base and 6 bases, there was a span of 19 bases. Germline lookup yields CDR1 SGHTA and CDR2 FQGNSA. CDR3: CASSLEISGTVGQPQHF. CDR3 nucleotides: TGTGCCAGCAGCTTAGAGATTTCCGGGACGGTTGGTCAGCCCCAGCATTTT.

This clone has a handful of counts. The chain couples TRBV5-4 to TRBJ2-1, with D uncertain. The germline V gene encodes CDR1 SGHNT and CDR2 YYREEE (reference sequence). The CDR3 is made up of 16 amino acids. V was pared by 0 bases and J by 0 bases, with 10 bases between. CDR3 in DNA: TGTGCCAGCAGCTTGGGCGACAAGAGCTCCTACAATGAGCAGTTCTTC. Translated, it gives CASSLGDKSSYNEQFF.

This clone was seen more than once but under ten times. Other DNA sequences in this sample translate to the same CDR3. This chain joins TRBV6-1 and TRBJ1-1, with D hard to call. Germline assignment: CDR1 MNHNS and CDR2 SASEGT. The CDR3 covers 13 residues. With 2 bases removed from V and 2 bases from J, the gap between germline ends came to 6 bases. The CDR3 DNA reads as TGTGCCAGCAGTGAACGGCTTAACACTGAAGCTTTCTTT. Translating it yields CASSERLNTEAFF.

This clone was counted a few times. This chain uses TRBV5-8 with TRBJ1-2, with 9 bases that match TRBD1. V was pared by 0 bases and J by 8 bases, with 11 bases of the junction left unmatched. There are 16 residues in the CDR3. Germline lookup yields CDR1 SGHTS and CDR2 YDEGEE. In DNA form, the CDR3 reads TGTGCCAGCAGCTTGGGGATACCGGGACAGGGATGGGGCTACACCTTC. It specifies CASSLGIPGQGWGYTF.

This clone was seen a few times. V and J are TRBV5-1 and TRBJ1-1; unclear D gene. Germline V lookup: CDR1 SGHRS, CDR2 YFSETQ. This CDR3 region has 12 residues. V lost 4 bases and J 6 bases, leaving 10 bases between the germline ends. The CDR3 DNA sequence: TGCGCCAGCAGCCTTCAGCCCCCTGAAGCTTTCTTT. It encodes CASSLQPPEAFF.

This clone was found a few times. The J gene is TRBJ1-2, the V gene TRBV25-1, with D unresolved. The length of the CDR3 is 15 residues. V lost 9 bases, J lost 4 bases, and 21 bases lay in between. CDR1 is MGHDK, CDR2 SYGVNS, per germline. The CDR3 protein is CARSEAAEEGYGYTF. The DNA for the CDR3 is TGTGCCAGAAGCGAGGCGGCGGAGGAGGGCTATGGCTACACCTTC.

This clone was seen a few times. The chain has TRBV6-5 and TRBJ2-1; 11 nucleotides agree with TRBD2. Germline V gives CDR1 MNHEY, CDR2 SVGAGI. The CDR3 has 15 residues. J gave up 8 bases and V 5 bases, and 8 bases lay outside the gene matches. Here the CDR3 reads CASSHQTSGVHEQFF. The CDR3 DNA sequence: TGTGCCAGCAGTCACCAGACTAGCGGGGTCCATGAGCAGTTCTTC.

The sample holds a few counts of this clone. The chain uses TRBV11-3 and TRBJ2-2, with no clear D. There are 13 residues in the CDR3. V lost 1 base and J 6 bases, leaving 6 bases between the germline ends. From germline, CDR1 is SGHNT and CDR2 YENEEA. CDR3 loop: CASSLGRSGELFF. For the CDR3, the DNA is TGTGCCAGCAGCTTAGGTCGGTCCGGGGAGCTGTTTTTT.

The rearrangement uses TRBV30 and TRBJ2-6; D call uncertain. CDR1 and CDR2 from the germline V gene are GTSNPN and SVGIG (reference sequence). This CDR3 has 15 amino acids. With 4 bases removed from V and 0 bases from J, the gap between germline ends came to 10 bases. The CDR3 here is CAWTGLPSGANVLTF. The CDR3 DNA follows: TGTGCCTGGACCGGGTTGCCCTCTGGGGCCAACGTCCTGACTTTC.

The CDR3 protein is CASSLVGQRNTGELFF. The CDR3 bases are TGTGCCAGCAGCTTAGTCGGACAGCGGAACACCGGGGAGCTGTTTTTT. The J gene is TRBJ2-2, the V gene TRBV7-9, with D possibly being TRBD1 (6 bases). The CDR3 extends over 16 amino acids. Deletions cut 1 base from V and 1 base from J, with 10 bases between. Germline loops: CDR1 SEHNR, CDR2 FQNEAQ (reference sequence).

This clone was recorded only once. V gene TRBV18 combines with J gene TRBJ2-7; D is perhaps TRBD2 (6 bases). The V end lost 2 bases, the J end lost 0 bases, and 8 bases lay between the germline ends. The length of the CDR3 is 14 residues. Per the germline V gene, CDR1 is KGHSH and CDR2 is LQKENI. In DNA, the CDR3 is TGTGCCAGCTCACCAAGGGAGGACTCCTACGAGCAGTACTTC. Translation gives CASSPREDSYEQYF.

This clone was counted between two and nine times. The chain employs TRBV28 and TRBJ2-1; possibly TRBD2 for D (5 bases). V was cut by 4 bases and J by 6 bases, with 10 bases left in between. Looked up from germline, CDR1 is MDHEN and CDR2 is SYDVKM. The CDR3 runs 13 residues. The DNA of the CDR3 is TGTGCCAGCAGTTCCCAAGGGAGCAATGAGCAGTTCTTC. Its translation: CASSSQGSNEQFF.

This clone was recorded a few times. This chain links TRBV6-6 with TRBJ1-1, with D possibly matching TRBD1 (6 bases). V was pared by 5 bases and J by 1 base, with 8 bases between. The CDR3 has 13 residues. The V gene's germline CDR1 is MNHNY and CDR2 SVGAGI (reference sequence). The CDR3 protein is CASSQQGNTEAFF. The CDR3 nucleotides are TGTGCCAGCAGTCAACAGGGGAACACTGAAGCTTTCTTT.

J is TRBJ2-2 and V is TRBV7-9; D gene uncertain. CDR1 SEHNR and CDR2 FQNEAQ come from the germline V gene (reference sequence). CDR3 size: 15 residues. V lost 1 base to trimming and J lost 0 bases, with 6 bases between them. Here the CDR3 reads CASSLGRANTGELFF. The CDR3, as DNA: TGTGCCAGCAGCTTAGGTCGGGCGAACACCGGGGAGCTGTTTTTT.

In its sample, this clone was seen a few times. The rearrangement uses TRBV9 and TRBJ2-1; D may match TRBD1 or TRBD2 (6 bases each). The CDR3 is made up of 17 amino acids. Germline-derived CDR1 and CDR2 are SGDLS and YYNGEE. The V and J ends lost 1 base and 10 bases respectively, with 24 bases between them. CDR3 in amino acids: CASSVLGNGGAQGEQFF. In DNA, the CDR3 is TGTGCCAGCAGCGTATTGGGTAACGGGGGCGCCCAGGGCGAGCAGTTCTTC.